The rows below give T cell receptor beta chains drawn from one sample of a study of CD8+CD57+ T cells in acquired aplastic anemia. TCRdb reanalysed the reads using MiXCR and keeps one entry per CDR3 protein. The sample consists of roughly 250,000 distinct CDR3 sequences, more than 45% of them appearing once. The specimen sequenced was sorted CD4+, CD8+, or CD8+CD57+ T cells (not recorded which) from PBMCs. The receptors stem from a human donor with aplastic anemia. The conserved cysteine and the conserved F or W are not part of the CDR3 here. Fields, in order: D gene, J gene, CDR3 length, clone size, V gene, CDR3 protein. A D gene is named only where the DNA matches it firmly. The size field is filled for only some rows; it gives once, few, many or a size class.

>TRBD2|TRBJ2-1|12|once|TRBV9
ASSDTSGYNEQF
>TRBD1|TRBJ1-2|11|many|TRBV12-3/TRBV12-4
ASSLDRNYGYT
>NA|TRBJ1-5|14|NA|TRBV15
ATSREGGNSNQPQH
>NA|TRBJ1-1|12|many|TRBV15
ATSTEGFSLEAF
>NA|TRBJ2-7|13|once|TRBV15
ATSRDSATSYEQY
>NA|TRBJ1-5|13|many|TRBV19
ASSIRGKVDQPQH
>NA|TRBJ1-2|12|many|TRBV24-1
ATSDVTANYGYT
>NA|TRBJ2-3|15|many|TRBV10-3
AISETQVPFGTDTQY
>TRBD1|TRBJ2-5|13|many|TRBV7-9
ASEISGQFKETQY
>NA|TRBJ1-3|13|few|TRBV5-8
ASSSERGSGNTIY
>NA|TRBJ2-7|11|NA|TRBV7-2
ASSHEIVYEQY
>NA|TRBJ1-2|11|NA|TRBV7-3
ASSPNRDYGYT
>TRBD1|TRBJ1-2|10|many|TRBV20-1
GPSYRGHGYT
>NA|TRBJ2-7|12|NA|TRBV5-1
ASSLSESSYEQY
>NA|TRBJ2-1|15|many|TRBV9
ASSVTAYPLFLDEQF
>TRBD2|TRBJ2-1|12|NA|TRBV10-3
AISSGSIYNEQF
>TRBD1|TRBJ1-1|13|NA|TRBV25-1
ASSAGGQQNTEAF
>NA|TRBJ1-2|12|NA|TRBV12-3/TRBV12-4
ASSSRQGDYGYT
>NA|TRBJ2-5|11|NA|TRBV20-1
SARVDRQETQY
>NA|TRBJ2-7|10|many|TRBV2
ASRGSLYEQY